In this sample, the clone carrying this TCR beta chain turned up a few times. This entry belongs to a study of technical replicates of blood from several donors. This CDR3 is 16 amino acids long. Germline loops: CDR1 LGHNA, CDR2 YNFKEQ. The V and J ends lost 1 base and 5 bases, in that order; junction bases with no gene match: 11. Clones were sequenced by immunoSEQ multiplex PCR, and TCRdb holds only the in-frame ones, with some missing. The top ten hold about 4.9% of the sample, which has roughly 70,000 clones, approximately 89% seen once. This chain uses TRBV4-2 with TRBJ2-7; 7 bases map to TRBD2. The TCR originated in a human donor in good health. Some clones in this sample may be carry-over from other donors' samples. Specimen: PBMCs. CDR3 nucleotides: TGTGCCAGCAGCCAAGTATTCGGACTAGTATCCCACGAGCAGTACTTC. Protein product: CASSQVFGLVSHEQYF.